A single count supports the clone carrying this T cell receptor beta chain. Using immunoSEQ multiplex PCR, the repertoire was profiled, and TCRdb retains in-frame clones only, with some absent. The sample includes roughly 350,000 clones, roughly 88% seen only once; the top ten take 3.5% to 4%. These data come from a study of blood T cell repertoires in COVID-19. Background on the study: T cells, B-cell-depleted T cells, or PBMCs provided the cDNA or gDNA that served as material.

CDR3 length: 15 amino acids. Germline trimming cut 2 bases from V and 6 bases from J; bases unmatched to any gene: 7. Per germline, CDR1 GTSNPN and CDR2 SVGIG (reference sequence). The material sequenced was peripheral blood. The chain has TRBV30 and TRBJ2-2; the match to TRBD2 covers 9 bases. This receptor was taken from a woman in her fifties or sixties with active or convalescent COVID-19. The CDR3, as DNA: TGTGCCTGGAGTAAAATGCGGGGGGGCCCCGGGGAGCTGTTTTTT. Amino acids: CAWSKMRGGPGELFF.